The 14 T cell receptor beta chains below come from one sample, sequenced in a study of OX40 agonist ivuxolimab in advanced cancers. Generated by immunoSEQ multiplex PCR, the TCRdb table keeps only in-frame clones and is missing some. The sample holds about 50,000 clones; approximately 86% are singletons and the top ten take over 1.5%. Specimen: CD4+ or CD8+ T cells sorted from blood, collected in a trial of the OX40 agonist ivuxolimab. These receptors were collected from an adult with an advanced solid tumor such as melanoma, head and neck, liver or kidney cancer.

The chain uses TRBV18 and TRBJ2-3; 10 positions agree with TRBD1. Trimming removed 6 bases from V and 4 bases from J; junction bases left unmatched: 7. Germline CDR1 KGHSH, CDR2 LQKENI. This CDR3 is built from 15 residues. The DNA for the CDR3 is TGTGCCAGCTCGCCTGACAGGGGGCTTGCAGATACGCAGTATTTT. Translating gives CASSPDRGLADTQYF.

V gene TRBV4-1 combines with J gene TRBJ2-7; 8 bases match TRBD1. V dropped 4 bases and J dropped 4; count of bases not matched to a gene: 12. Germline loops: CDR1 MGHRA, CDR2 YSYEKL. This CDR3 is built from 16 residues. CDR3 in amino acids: CASSPNGQGTIYEQYF. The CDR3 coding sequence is TGCGCCAGCAGCCCCAACGGACAGGGAACGATTTACGAGCAGTACTTC.

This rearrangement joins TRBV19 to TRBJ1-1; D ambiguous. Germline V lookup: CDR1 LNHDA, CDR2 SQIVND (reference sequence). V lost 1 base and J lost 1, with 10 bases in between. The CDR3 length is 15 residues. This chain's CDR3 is CASSIGAGWNTEAFF. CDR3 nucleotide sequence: TGTGCCAGTAGTATAGGGGCAGGTTGGAACACTGAAGCTTTCTTT.

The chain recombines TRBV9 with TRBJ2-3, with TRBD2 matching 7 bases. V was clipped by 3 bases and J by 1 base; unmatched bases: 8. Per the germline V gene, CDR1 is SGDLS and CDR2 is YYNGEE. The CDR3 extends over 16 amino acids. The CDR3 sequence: CASSGGGTSGTDTQYF. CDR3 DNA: TGTGCCAGCAGCGGCGGTGGAACTAGCGGCACAGATACGCAGTATTTT.

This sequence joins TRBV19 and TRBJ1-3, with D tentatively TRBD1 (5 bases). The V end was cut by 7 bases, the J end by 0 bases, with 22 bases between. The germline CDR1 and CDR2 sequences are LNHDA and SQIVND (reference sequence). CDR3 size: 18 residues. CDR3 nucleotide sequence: TGTGCCAGTACTCTCGGGACCGGGGCAGGATACTCTGGAAACACCATATATTTT. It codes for CASTLGTGAGYSGNTIYF. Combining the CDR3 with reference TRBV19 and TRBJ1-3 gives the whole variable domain DGGITQSPKYLFRKEGQNVTLSCEQNLNHDAMYWYRQDPGQGLRLIYYSQIVNDFQKGDIAEGYSVSREKKESFPLTVTSAQKNPTAFYLCASTLGTGAGYSGNTIYFGEGSWLTVV.

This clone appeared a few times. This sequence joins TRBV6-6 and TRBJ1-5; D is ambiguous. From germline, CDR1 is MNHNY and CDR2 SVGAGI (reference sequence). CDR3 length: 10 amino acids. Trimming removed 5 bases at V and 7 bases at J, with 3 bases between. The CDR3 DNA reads TGTGCCAGCAGTCAGCAGCCCCAGCATTTT. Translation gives CASSQQPQHF.

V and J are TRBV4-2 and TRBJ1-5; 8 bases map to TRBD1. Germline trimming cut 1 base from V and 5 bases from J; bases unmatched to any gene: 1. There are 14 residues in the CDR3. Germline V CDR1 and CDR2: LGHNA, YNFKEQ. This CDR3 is CASSQVQGDQPQHF. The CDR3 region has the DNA TGTGCCAGCAGCCAAGTACAGGGGGATCAGCCCCAGCATTTT.

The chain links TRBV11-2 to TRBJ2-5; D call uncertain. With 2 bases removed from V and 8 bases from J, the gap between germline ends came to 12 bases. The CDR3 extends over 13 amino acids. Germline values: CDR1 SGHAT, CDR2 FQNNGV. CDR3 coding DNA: TGTGCCAGCAGCTTATCGCCCCTAGAAACCCAGTACTTC. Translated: CASSLSPLETQYF.

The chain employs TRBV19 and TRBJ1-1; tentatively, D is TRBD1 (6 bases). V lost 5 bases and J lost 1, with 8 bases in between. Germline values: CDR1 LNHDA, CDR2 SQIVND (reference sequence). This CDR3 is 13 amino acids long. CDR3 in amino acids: CASSQTGNTEAFF. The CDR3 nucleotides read TGTGCCAGTAGTCAGACAGGGAACACTGAAGCTTTCTTT.

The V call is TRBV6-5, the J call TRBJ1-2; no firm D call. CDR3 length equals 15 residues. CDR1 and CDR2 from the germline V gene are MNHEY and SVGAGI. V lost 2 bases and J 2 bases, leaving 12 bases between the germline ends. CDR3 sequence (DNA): TGTGCCAGCAGTTACGTTACAGCCTCAAACTATGGCTACACCTTC. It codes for CASSYVTASNYGYTF.

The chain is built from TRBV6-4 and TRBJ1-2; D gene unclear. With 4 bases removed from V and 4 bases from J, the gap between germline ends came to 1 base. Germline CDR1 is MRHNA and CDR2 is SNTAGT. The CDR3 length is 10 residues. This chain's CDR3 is CASSVYGYTF. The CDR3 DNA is TGTGCCAGCAGTGTCTATGGCTACACCTTC.

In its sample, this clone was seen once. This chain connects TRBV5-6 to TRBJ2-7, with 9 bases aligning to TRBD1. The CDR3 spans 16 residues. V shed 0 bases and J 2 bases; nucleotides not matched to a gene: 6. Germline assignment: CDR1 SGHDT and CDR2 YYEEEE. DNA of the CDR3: TGTGCCAGCAGCTTGGACGGGACAGGGATAACCTACGAGCAGTACTTC. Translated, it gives CASSLDGTGITYEQYF.

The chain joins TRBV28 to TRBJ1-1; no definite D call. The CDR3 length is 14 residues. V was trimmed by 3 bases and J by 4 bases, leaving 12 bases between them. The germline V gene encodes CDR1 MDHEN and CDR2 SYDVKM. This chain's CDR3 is CASSFLGSATEAFF. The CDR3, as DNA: TGTGCCAGCAGTTTTTTGGGCTCGGCCACTGAAGCTTTCTTT.

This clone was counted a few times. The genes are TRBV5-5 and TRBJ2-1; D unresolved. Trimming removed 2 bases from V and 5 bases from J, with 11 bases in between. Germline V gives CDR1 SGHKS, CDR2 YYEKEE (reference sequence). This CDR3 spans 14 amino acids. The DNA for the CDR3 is TGTGCCAGCAGCTTTACGACGACAAACAATGAGCAGTTCTTC. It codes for CASSFTTTNNEQFF.